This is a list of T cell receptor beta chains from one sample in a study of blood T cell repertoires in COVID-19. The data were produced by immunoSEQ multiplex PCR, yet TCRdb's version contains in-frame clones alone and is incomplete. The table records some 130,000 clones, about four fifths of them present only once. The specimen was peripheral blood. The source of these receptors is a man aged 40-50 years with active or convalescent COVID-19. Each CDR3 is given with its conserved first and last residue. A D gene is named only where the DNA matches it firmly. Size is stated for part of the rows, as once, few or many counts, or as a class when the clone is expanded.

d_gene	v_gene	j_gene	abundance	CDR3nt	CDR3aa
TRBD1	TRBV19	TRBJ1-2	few	TGTGCCAGTAGTATTCCGGGACAGGGGACGCGCGGCTACACCTTC	CASSIPGQGTRGYTF
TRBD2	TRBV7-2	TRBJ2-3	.	TGTGCCAGCCGCCCCCAGCGGGGGTCCACAGATACGCAGTATTTT	CASRPQRGSTDTQYF
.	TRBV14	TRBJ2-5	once	TGTGCCAGCAGCCAAACTACAGGGTCCGGGGAGACCCAGTACTTC	CASSQTTGSGETQYF
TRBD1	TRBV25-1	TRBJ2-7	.	TGTGCCAGCAGTGAACACACAGGGGTTTCATCCTACGAGCAGTACTTC	CASSEHTGVSSYEQYF
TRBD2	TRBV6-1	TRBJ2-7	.	TGTGCCAGCAGTGATGGTACTAGCGGGGGGCCCGGGCGCTTC	CASSDGTSGGPGRF
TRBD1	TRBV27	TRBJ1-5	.	TGTGCCAGCAGTTTGACAGGGGTTCAGCCCCAGCATTTT	CASSLTGVQPQHF
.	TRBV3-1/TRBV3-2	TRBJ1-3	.	TGTGCCAGCAGCCAATCAGGATCTGGAAACACCATATATTTT	CASSQSGSGNTIYF
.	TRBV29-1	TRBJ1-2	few	TGCAGCGTTGTGGACAGCGAGATCTATGGCTACACCTTC	CSVVDSEIYGYTF
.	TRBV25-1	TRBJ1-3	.	TGTGCCAGCAGTGGATACGTTGGAAACACCATATATTTT	CASSGYVGNTIYF
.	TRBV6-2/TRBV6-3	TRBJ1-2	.	TGTGCCAGCAGACCTCGGACAGTTAACAGAAACTATGGCTACACCTTC	CASRPRTVNRNYGYTF
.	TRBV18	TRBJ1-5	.	TGTGCCAGCTCACTTGAACACAGGGCCAATCAGCCCCAGCATTTT	CASSLEHRANQPQHF
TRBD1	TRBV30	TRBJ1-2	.	TGTGCCTGGAGTGTACGGACAGGGGGCTTCGTTAACTATGGCTACACCTTC	CAWSVRTGGFVNYGYTF
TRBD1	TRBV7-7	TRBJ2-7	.	TGTGCCAGCAGCTTGGGACAGGGCTACTACGAGCAGTACTTC	CASSLGQGYYEQYF
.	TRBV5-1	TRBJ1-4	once	TGCGCCAGCAGCTCCAGGGTGGAGAGCGAGAAAAAACTGTTTTTT	CASSSRVESEKKLFF
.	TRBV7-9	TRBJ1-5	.	TGTGCCAGCAGCTTAGCGCAGGGTAGGAGCAATCAGCCCCAGCATTTT	CASSLAQGRSNQPQHF
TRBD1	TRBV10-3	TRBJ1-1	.	TGTGCCATCAGTACCGACAGGGGGCCGATGAACACTGAAGCTTTCTTT	CAISTDRGPMNTEAFF
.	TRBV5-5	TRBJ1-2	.	TGTGCCAGCAGCCAAACAAGAGGCTTAGCTAACTATGGCTACACCTTC	CASSQTRGLANYGYTF
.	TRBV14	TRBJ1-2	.	TGTGCCAGCTCAGAATCCCAAAACTATGGCTACACCTTC	CASSESQNYGYTF
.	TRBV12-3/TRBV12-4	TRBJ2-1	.	TGTGCCAGCAGTCCGACTAAAAATGAGCAGTTCTTC	CASSPTKNEQFF